This entry lists 21 T cell receptor beta chains sequenced from one sample in a study of T cell responses to AZD1222 COVID-19 vaccine. Clones were read by immunoSEQ multiplex PCR, and TCRdb kept only the in-frame ones, dropping some. The sample includes around 120,000 clones, 85% to 95% of them seen just once. Sequencing was performed on peripheral blood, taken 28 days after the second AZD1222 dose. These receptors all stem from an adult who received the AZD1222 COVID-19 vaccine.

The rearrangement links TRBV9 to TRBJ2-7; D assignment may be TRBD1 or TRBD2 (5 bases each). CDR1 SGDLS and CDR2 YYNGEE come from the germline V gene. Deletions cut 4 bases from V and 0 bases from J, with 11 bases between. CDR3 length equals 14 residues. CDR3: CASSPRGDSYEQYF. In nucleotides, the CDR3 is TGTGCCAGCAGCCCTAGGGGAGACTCCTACGAGCAGTACTTC.

A word on this clone: At one of its ends the junction is not consistent with the germline gene, which may arise from a read error. The rearrangement links TRBV6-1 to TRBJ1-4, with D hard to call. The CDR3 loop spans 11 amino acids. Per the germline V gene, CDR1 is MNHNS and CDR2 is SASEGT. CDR3 coding DNA: TGTGCCAGCAGAGAAGGGGAAAAACTGTTTTTT. Protein sequence: CASREGEKLFF.

The CDR3 DNA reads as TGTGCCAGCAGCTACTATGCCGGGGCAGGGAGAGAAAACGAGCAGTACTTC. Translation gives CASSYYAGAGRENEQYF. The chain uses TRBV7-2 and TRBJ2-7; perhaps D is TRBD1 or TRBD2 (5 bases each). This CDR3 has 17 amino acids. Trimming pared 4 bases from V and 5 bases from J, leaving 24 bases between. Per the germline V gene, CDR1 is SGHTA and CDR2 is FQGNSA.

This rearrangement joins TRBV20-1 to TRBJ2-1; D ambiguous. V shed 3 bases and J shed 2 bases, with 11 bases lying between them. Germline lookup yields CDR1 DFQATT and CDR2 SNEGSKA (reference sequence). The CDR3 is 14 amino acids. The CDR3 bases are TGCAGTGCTAGTCCCCCCCGGCCCTACAATGAGCAGTTCTTC. Translated: CSASPPRPYNEQFF.

The chain carries TRBV13 and TRBJ2-1; 11 bases fit TRBD2. The CDR3 consists of 19 residues. J was trimmed by 5 bases and V by 6 bases; bases with no gene match: 18. Germline V gene sequence: CDR1 PRHDT, CDR2 FYEKMQ (reference sequence). DNA for the CDR3: TGTGCCAGCAGTAAAACCCCTTGGTCTAGCGGGAGGACTAACAATGAGCAGTTCTTC. It translates to CASSKTPWSSGRTNNEQFF.

The chain carries TRBV18 and TRBJ1-5, with D maybe TRBD1 (5 bases). CDR3 length: 14 amino acids. Germline CDR1 is KGHSH and CDR2 is LQKENI. V was pared by 2 bases and J by 2 bases, with 7 bases between. The CDR3 nucleotides are TGTGCCAGCTCACCAGGGGCTGGCAATCAGCCCCAGCATTTT. Amino acids: CASSPGAGNQPQHF.

J is TRBJ2-1 and V is TRBV7-2; TRBD1 might be the D (6 bases). Trimming stripped 1 base from V and 5 bases from J, with 6 bases between. This CDR3 has 13 amino acids. CDR1 SGHTA and CDR2 FQGNSA come from the germline V gene. CDR3 nucleotides: TGTGCCAGCAGCTTAGGGACAGACAATGAGCAGTTCTTC. It is translated as CASSLGTDNEQFF.

Only a few counts were recorded for this clone. The V call is TRBV27, the J call TRBJ2-7; 9 nucleotides agree with TRBD1. The CDR3 has 13 residues. V trimming: 4 bases; J trimming: 2 bases; junction bases outside the gene matches: 0. CDR1 MNHEY and CDR2 SMNVEV come from the germline V gene (reference sequence). CDR3 amino acids: CASSWDRAYEQYF. In nucleotides, the CDR3 is TGTGCCAGCAGTTGGGACAGGGCCTACGAGCAGTACTTC.

The V and J genes are TRBV12-3 or TRBV12-4 and TRBJ2-7, with D uncertain. V lost 1 base and J lost 3, with 7 bases in between. The CDR3 is 13 amino acids. The CDR3 loop reads CASSLDWNYEQYF. CDR3 coding DNA: TGTGCCAGCAGTTTAGACTGGAACTACGAGCAGTACTTC.

The chain is built from TRBV6-2 or TRBV6-3 and TRBJ1-2, with TRBD1 matching over 8 bases. This CDR3 contains 15 residues. V trimming: 5 bases; J trimming: 8 bases; junction bases outside the gene matches: 13. Germline V gives CDR1 MNHEY, CDR2 SVGEGT. The CDR3 DNA reads TGTGCCAGCAGTCCCCCGGGACAGGCGTGGATAGGCTACACCTTC. Amino acid sequence: CASSPPGQAWIGYTF.

J is TRBJ1-1 and V is TRBV2, with 11 nucleotides matching TRBD1. The J segment lost 0 bases and the V segment lost 9 bases, leaving 3 bases of the junction unmatched. Germline CDR1 SNHLY, CDR2 FYNNEI. The CDR3 totals 14 residues. The CDR3 loop is CARDRGPLNTEAFF. Written as DNA, the CDR3 is TGTGCCAGGGACAGGGGGCCCTTGAACACTGAAGCTTTCTTT.

V is TRBV6-5 and J is TRBJ2-7; possible D gene TRBD2, 6 bases. The length of the CDR3 is 13 residues. The V gene's germline CDR1 is MNHEY and CDR2 SVGAGI. Between the trimmed V and J ends, which lost 6 bases and 6 bases, there was a span of 15 bases. CDR3 protein: CASRVTSFLEQYF. CDR3 coding DNA: TGTGCCAGCAGGGTAACTAGCTTTCTCGAGCAGTACTTC.

V usage is TRBV11-2 and J usage is TRBJ2-1; a weak D match, TRBD2 (6 bases). The germline V and J ends were trimmed by 7 bases and 8 bases, with 12 bases remaining between them. CDR1 SGHAT and CDR2 FQNNGV come from the germline V gene. This CDR3 is 12 amino acids long. The CDR3 DNA reads as TGTGCCAGCAAGGCGCCGGGGGATGAGCAGTTCTTC. It is translated as CASKAPGDEQFF.

This chain links TRBV27 with TRBJ1-2; 9 bases are shared with TRBD1. CDR1 MNHEY and CDR2 SMNVEV come from the germline V gene (reference sequence). CDR3 length equals 14 residues. J gave up 8 bases and V 6 bases, and 10 bases lay outside the gene matches. The CDR3 coding sequence is TGTGCCAGCAGCCTAAGGACAGGGGTAAACGGCTACACCTTC. This sequence encodes CASSLRTGVNGYTF.

This clone was recorded once. The rearrangement joins TRBV10-3 to TRBJ1-1, with D perhaps matching TRBD1 (6 bases). With 6 bases removed from V and 3 bases from J, the gap between germline ends came to 14 bases. There are 14 residues in the CDR3. Germline V gene sequence: CDR1 ENHRY, CDR2 SYGVKD. CDR3 in amino acids: CAISLRAGDTEAFF. The CDR3 bases are TGTGCCATCAGCCTCCGGGCAGGGGACACTGAAGCTTTCTTT.

The V call is TRBV6-5, the J call TRBJ2-1; D possibly corresponds to TRBD1 (6 bases). The CDR3 is 14 residues long. Germline CDR1 MNHEY, CDR2 SVGAGI. The V end was cut by 4 bases, the J end by 8 bases, with 15 bases between. The CDR3 DNA is TGTGCCAGCAGTTTAGGCAGGGGTTTCTATGAGCAGTTCTTC. It codes for CASSLGRGFYEQFF.

CDR3 protein: CASSLDPGDSGGYTF. The CDR3 DNA reads as TGCGCCAGCAGCTTGGACCCAGGGGACTCGGGTGGCTACACCTTC. V gene TRBV5-1 combines with J gene TRBJ1-2, with a weak D call TRBD1 (6 bases). The CDR3 totals 15 residues. Trimming removed 0 bases from V and 7 bases from J, with 16 bases in between. Germline V CDR1 and CDR2: SGHRS, YFSETQ.

V gene TRBV6-2 or TRBV6-3 combines with J gene TRBJ2-7; TRBD2 is a possible D gene (6 bases). Germline V gene data show CDR1 as MNHEY and CDR2 as SVGEGT. This CDR3 is 14 amino acids long. With 5 bases removed from V and 5 bases from J, the gap between germline ends came to 16 bases. CDR3 region: CASSPRLGGDEQYF. DNA of the CDR3: TGTGCCAGCAGTCCCCGACTAGGAGGTGACGAGCAGTACTTC.

V is TRBV6-5 and J is TRBJ2-3, with no clear D. CDR3 length: 14 amino acids. V lost 6 bases and J lost 1, with 11 bases in between. Germline V gene sequence: CDR1 MNHEY, CDR2 SVGAGI. CDR3 DNA: TGTGCCAGCAGCAACAATCTAGGCACAGATACGCAGTATTTT. It translates to CASSNNLGTDTQYF.

The chain recombines TRBV10-3 with TRBJ2-5; 7 bases are a match to TRBD2. This CDR3 region has 12 residues. J was trimmed by 5 bases and V by 6 bases; bases with no gene match: 3. Germline CDR1 is ENHRY and CDR2 is SYGVKD. CDR3 amino acids: CAISGGSETQYF. The CDR3 bases are TGTGCCATCAGCGGGGGGTCGGAGACCCAGTACTTC.

This chain links TRBV18 with TRBJ2-2; D gene uncertain. The germline V and J ends were trimmed by 6 bases and 4 bases, with 12 bases remaining between them. The germline V gene encodes CDR1 KGHSH and CDR2 LQKENI. The CDR3 covers 14 residues. CDR3 DNA sequence: TGTGCCAGCTCCCGCTTGGACGGCACCGGGGAGCTGTTTTTT. It specifies CASSRLDGTGELFF.